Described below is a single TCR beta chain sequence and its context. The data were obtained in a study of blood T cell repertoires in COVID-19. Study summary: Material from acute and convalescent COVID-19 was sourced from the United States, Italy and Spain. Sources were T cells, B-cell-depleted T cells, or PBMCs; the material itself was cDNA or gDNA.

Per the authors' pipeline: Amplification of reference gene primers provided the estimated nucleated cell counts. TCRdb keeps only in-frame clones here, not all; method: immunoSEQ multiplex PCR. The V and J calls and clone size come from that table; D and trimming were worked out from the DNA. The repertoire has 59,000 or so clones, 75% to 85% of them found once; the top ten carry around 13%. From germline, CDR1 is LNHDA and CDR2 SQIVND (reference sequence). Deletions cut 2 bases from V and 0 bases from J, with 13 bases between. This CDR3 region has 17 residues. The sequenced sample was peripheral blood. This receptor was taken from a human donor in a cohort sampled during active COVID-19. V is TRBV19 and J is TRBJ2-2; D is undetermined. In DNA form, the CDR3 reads TGTGCCAGTAGTATACAGTCCGGCGGCCCGAACACCGGGGAGCTGTTTTTT. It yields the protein CASSIQSGGPNTGELFF.